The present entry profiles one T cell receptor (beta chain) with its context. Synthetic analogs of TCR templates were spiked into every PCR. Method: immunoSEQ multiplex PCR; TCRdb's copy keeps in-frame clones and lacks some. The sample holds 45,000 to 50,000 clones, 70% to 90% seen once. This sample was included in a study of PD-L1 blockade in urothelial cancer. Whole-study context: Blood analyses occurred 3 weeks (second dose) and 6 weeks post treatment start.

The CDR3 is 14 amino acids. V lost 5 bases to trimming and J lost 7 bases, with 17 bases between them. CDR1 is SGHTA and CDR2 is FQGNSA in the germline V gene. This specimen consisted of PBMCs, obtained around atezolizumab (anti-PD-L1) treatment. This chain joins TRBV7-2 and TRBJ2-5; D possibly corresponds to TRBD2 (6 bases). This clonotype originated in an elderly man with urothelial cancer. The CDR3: CASSRPGDGGTQYF. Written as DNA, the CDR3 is TGTGCCAGCAGCCGGCCCGGGGACGGGGGGACCCAGTACTTC.